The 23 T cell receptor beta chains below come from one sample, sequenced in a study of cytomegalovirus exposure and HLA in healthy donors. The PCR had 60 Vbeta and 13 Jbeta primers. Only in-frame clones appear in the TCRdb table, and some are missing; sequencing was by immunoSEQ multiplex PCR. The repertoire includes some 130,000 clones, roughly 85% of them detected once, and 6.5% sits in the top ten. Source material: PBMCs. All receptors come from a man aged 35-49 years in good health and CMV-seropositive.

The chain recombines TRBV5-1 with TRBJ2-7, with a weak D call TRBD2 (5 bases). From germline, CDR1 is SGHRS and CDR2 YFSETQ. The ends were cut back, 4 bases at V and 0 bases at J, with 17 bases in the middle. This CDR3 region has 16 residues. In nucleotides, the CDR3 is TGCGCCAGCAGCACCCCCGAGGAGGCCCCCTCCTACGAGCAGTACTTC. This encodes CASSTPEEAPSYEQYF. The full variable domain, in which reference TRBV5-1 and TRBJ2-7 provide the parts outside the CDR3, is KAGVTQTPRYLIKTRGQQVTLSCSPISGHRSVSWYQQTPGQGLQFLFEYFSETQRNKGNFPGRFSGRQFSNSRSEMNVSTLELGDSALYLCASSTPEEAPSYEQYFGPGTRLTVT.

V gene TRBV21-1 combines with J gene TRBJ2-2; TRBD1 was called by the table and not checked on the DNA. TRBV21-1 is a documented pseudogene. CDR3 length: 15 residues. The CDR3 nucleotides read TGTGCCACCAATCTAACCGGGACAGGTACCGGGGAGCTGTTTTTT. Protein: CATNLTGTGTGELFF.

CDR3 protein: CASSPKGTGGFLVEAFF. CDR3 bases: TGTGCCAGCAGCCCTAAAGGGACAGGGGGCTTTCTTGTTGAAGCTTTCTTT. J is TRBJ1-1 and V is TRBV5-4; 12 bases fit TRBD1. Unmatched junction bases numbered 14, after V lost 4 bases and J lost 7 bases. Per the germline V gene, CDR1 is SGHNT and CDR2 is YYREEE (reference sequence). The CDR3 has 17 residues.

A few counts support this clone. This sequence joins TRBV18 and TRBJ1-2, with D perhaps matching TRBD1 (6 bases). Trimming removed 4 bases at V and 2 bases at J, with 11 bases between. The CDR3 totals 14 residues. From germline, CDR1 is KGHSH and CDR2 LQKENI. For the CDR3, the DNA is TGTGCCAGCTCACTCAACAGGGAGAACTATGGCTACACCTTC. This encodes CASSLNRENYGYTF. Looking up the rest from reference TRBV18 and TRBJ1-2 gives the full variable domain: NAGVMQNPRHLVRRRGQEARLRCSPMKGHSHVYWYRQLPEEGLKFMVYLQKENIIDESGMPKERFSAEFPKEGPSILRIQQVVRGDSAAYFCASSLNRENYGYTFGSGTRLTVV.

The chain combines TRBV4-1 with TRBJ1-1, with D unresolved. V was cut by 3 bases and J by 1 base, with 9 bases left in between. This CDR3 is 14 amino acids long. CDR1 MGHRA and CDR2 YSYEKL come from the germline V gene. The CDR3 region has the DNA TGCGCCAGCAGCCACCAGCGGGCGAACACTGAAGCTTTCTTT. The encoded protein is CASSHQRANTEAFF.

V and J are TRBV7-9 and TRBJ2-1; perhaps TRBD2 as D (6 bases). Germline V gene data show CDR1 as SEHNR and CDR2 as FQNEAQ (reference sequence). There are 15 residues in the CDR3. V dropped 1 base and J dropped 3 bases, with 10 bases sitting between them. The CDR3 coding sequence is TGTGCCAGCAGCTTAGTTGAGGGAGGCTACAATGAGCAGTTCTTC. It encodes CASSLVEGGYNEQFF.

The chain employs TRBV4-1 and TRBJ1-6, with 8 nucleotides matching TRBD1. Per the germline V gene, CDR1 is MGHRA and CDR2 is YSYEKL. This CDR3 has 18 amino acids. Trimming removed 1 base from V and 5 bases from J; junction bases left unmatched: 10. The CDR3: CASSQVLLRDRNNSPLHF. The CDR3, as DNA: TGCGCCAGCAGCCAAGTCCTTCTCCGGGACAGGAATAATTCACCCCTCCACTTT.

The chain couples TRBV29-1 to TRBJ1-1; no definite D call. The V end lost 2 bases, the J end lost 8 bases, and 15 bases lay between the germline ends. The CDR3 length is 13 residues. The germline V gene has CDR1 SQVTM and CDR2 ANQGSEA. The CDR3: CSVEMVIAGEAFF. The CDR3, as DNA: TGCAGCGTTGAAATGGTTATCGCAGGCGAAGCTTTCTTT.

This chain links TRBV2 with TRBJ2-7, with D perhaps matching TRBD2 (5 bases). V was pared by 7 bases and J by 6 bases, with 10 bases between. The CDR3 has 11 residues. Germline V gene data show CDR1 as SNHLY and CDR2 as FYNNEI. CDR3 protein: CASKGAREQYF. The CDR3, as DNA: TGTGCCAGCAAGGGAGCACGCGAGCAGTACTTC.

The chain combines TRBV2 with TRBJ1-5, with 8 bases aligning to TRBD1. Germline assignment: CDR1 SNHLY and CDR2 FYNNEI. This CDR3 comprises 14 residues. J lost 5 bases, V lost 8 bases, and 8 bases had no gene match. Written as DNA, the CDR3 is TGTGCCAGCTGCAGGACAGGGAGTGATCAGCCCCAGCATTTT. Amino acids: CASCRTGSDQPQHF.

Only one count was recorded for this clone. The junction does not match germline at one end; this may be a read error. The CDR3 is CASSPRASGQGSHF. CDR3 bases: TGTGCCAGCAGCCCTCGAGCCTCAGGACAGGGAAGTCACTTC. This sequence joins TRBV6-5 and TRBJ2-4, with 8 bases matching TRBD1. The CDR3 sequence is 14 residues long. Germline V gives CDR1 MNHEY, CDR2 SVGAGI.

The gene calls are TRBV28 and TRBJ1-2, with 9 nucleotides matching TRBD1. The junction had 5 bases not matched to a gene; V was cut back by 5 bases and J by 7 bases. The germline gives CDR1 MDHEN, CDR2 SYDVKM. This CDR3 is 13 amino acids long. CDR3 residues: CASSLHRGLGYTF. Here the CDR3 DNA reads TGTGCCAGCAGTCTTCACAGGGGGCTTGGCTACACCTTC.

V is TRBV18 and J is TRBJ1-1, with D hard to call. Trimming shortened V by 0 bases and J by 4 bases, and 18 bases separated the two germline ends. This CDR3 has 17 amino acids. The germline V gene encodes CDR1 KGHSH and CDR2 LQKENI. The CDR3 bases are TGTGCCAGCTCACCACCTCGGAAGGGAGTTGATGGCACTGAAGCTTTCTTT. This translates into CASSPPRKGVDGTEAFF.

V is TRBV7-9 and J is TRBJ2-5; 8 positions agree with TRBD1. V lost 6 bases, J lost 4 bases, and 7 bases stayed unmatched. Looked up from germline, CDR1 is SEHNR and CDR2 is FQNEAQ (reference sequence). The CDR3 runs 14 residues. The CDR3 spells CASSSRGPRETQYF. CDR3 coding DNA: TGTGCCAGCAGTTCCAGGGGGCCCCGAGAGACCCAGTACTTC.

CDR3 amino acids: CASSPRTGMGGYTF. CDR3 nucleotide sequence: TGTGCCAGCAGCCCAAGGACAGGGATGGGCGGCTACACCTTC. The chain links TRBV11-2 to TRBJ1-2; 8 bases map to TRBD1. Germline assignment: CDR1 SGHAT and CDR2 FQNNGV. The CDR3 contains 14 residues. The V and J ends lost 5 bases and 8 bases, in that order; junction bases with no gene match: 10.

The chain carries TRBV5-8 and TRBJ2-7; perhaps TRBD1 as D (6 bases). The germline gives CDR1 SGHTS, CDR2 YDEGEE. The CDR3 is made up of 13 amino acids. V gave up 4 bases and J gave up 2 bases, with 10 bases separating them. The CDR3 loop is CASSTGQTYEQYF. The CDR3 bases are TGTGCCAGCAGCACCGGACAGACCTACGAGCAGTACTTC.

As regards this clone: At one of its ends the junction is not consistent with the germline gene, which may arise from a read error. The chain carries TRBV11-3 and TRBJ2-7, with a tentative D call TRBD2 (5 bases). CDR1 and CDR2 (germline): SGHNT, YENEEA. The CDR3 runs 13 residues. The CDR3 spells CTSSFGVLYEQYF. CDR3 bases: TGTACCAGCAGCTTCGGGGTACTCTACGAGCAGTACTTC.

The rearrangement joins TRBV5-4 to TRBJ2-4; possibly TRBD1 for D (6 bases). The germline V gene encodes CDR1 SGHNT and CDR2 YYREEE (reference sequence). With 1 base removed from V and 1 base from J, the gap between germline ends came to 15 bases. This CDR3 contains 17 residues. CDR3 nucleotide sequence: TGTGCCAGCAGCTTGAACCTAATCCAGGGGGCCAAAAACATTCAGTACTTC. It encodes CASSLNLIQGAKNIQYF.

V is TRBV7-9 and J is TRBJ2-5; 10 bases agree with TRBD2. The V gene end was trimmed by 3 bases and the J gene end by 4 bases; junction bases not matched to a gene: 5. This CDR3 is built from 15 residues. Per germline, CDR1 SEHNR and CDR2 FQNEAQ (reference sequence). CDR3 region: CASSLGLASGETQYF. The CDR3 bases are TGTGCCAGCAGCTTGGGACTAGCGTCGGGAGAGACCCAGTACTTC.

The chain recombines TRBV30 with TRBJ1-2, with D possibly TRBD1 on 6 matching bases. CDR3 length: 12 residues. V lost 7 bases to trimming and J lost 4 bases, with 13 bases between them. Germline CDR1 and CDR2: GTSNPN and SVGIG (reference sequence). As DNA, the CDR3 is TGTGCCTCCACCAGGGGAATCTATGGCTACACCTTC. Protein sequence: CASTRGIYGYTF.

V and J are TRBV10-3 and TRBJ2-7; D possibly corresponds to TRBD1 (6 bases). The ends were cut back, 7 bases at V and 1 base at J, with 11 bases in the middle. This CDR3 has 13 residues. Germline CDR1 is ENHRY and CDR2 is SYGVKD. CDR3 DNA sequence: TGTGCCATCACCCTGGACAGTTCCTACGAGCAGTACTTC. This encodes CAITLDSSYEQYF.

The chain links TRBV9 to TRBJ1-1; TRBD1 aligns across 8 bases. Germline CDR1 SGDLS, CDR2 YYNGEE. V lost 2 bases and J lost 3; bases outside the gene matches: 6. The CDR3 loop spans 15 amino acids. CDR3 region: CASSVGTGADTEAFF. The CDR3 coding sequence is TGTGCCAGCAGCGTTGGGACAGGCGCGGACACTGAAGCTTTCTTT.

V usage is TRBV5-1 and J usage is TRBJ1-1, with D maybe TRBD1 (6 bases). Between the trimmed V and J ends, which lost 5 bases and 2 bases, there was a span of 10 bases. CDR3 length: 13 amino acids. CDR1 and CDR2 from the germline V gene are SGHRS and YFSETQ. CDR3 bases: TGCGCCAGCAGAATGGACAGTAACACTGAAGCTTTCTTT. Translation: CASRMDSNTEAFF.